This T cell receptor beta chain was identified in a study of T cells after yellow fever vaccination. Findings and caveats of the study: A weaker but faster secondary response was observed, peaking on day 5 versus 15. Post-booster samples contained most primary-vaccination clones (more than 95% CD4, about 85% CD8). The presence of abundant clonotypes contaminating from the bulk population was possible in FACS-sorted repertoires.

UMIs and a universal primer site were added when TCR cDNA was made by 5'RACE template switching. TCRdb re-derived calls from the 5' RACE reads in MiXCR, one entry per CDR3 protein. The sample records around 100,000 distinct CDR3 sequences, 8.4% being singletons. Germline lookup yields CDR1 SGDLS and CDR2 YYNGEE. This CDR3 is built from 13 residues. V shed 0 bases and J shed 5 bases, with 7 bases lying between them. This clonotype was seen many times. No antigen is known for it. V usage is TRBV9 and J usage is TRBJ2-3; no reliable D call. The sample was CD8+ T cells sorted from PBMCs, taken 45 days after the yellow fever booster vaccination. This TCR came from a man under 40 who received the YFV17D yellow fever vaccine. CDR3 region: CASSVGTIDTQYF. The CDR3 DNA follows: TGTGCCAGCAGCGTAGGGACCATAGATACGCAGTATTTT.